This TCR beta chain was identified during a study of shared clonotypes between healthy human individuals. Germline V CDR1 and CDR2: SGHDT, YYEEEE. This CDR3 spans 13 amino acids. V gave up 4 bases and J gave up 10 bases, with 17 bases separating them. As handled by the study authors: Sequence data from immunoSEQ were junction-only and lacked quality scores; consequently, filtering differed. Method: immunoSEQ multiplex PCR; TCRdb's copy keeps in-frame clones and lacks some. Clone size and V and J calls were adopted from that table, with D and trimming inferred from the DNA. The sample yields around 2.5 million clones, 93% seen once.

The specimen was naive CD4+ T cells from PBMCs. This sample's subset: CD45RA+ positively selected. The origin of this receptor is a man younger than 35 in good health. Some clones in this sample may be carry-over from other donors' samples. The chain links TRBV5-6 to TRBJ1-1; D unresolved. The CDR3 loop is CASSPNPTQRAFF. CDR3 DNA sequence: TGTGCCAGCAGCCCTAACCCGACCCAGCGAGCTTTCTTT.